One sample yielded the 9 T cell receptor beta chains listed below, sequenced in a study of blood T cell repertoires in COVID-19. The repertoire was sequenced with immunoSEQ multiplex PCR; TCRdb's copy has only in-frame clones and lacks some. The sample shows about 220,000 clones, around 86% of them seen only once. Sequencing was performed on peripheral blood. The source of these receptors is a woman in her thirties who had recovered from COVID-19.

A word on this clone: A read error may produce the germline difference seen at one junction end. The rearrangement joins TRBV4-2 to TRBJ1-2, with 8 bases matching TRBD1. The CDR3 length is 13 residues. Germline V gene sequence: CDR1 LGHNA, CDR2 YNFKEQ. The CDR3 coding sequence is TGTGCCAGCAGCCAAGAACTCACCGGGACAGGACCCTTC. Translation: CASSQELTGTGPF.

The J gene is TRBJ1-5, the V gene TRBV5-6, with 12 bases lining up with TRBD1. V was pared by 4 bases and J by 8 bases, with 10 bases of the junction left unmatched. This CDR3 contains 16 residues. Germline CDR1 and CDR2: SGHDT and YYEEEE. The CDR3, as DNA: TGTGCCAGCAGCGCCCGGGACAGGGGGCGAAGAAAGCCCCAGCATTTT. Translating gives CASSARDRGRRKPQHF.

The CDR3 sequence: CASSSLAYGYTF. The DNA of the CDR3 is TGTGCCAGCAGCAGCTTAGCTTATGGCTACACCTTC. The V call is TRBV7-2, the J call TRBJ1-2; D unresolved. V was shortened by 5 bases and J by 5 bases, with 9 bases between the two germline ends. The germline gives CDR1 SGHTA, CDR2 FQGNSA. The CDR3 runs 12 residues.

In its sample, this clone was seen once. The chain joins TRBV7-3 to TRBJ1-1; possibly TRBD1 for D (5 bases). The V end lost 8 bases, the J end lost 5 bases, and 21 bases lay between the germline ends. The CDR3 is 15 residues long. The germline V gene encodes CDR1 SGHTA and CDR2 FQGTGA. CDR3 DNA: TGTGCCAGCGCTCTTCAAGGGACTCGAGGGACTGAAGCTTTCTTT. This translates into CASALQGTRGTEAFF.

J is TRBJ2-5 and V is TRBV5-4; 8 bases are shared with TRBD1. The ends lost 4 bases at V and 3 bases at J; junction bases unmatched: 5. In germline, CDR1 is SGHNT, CDR2 YYREEE (reference sequence). The CDR3 covers 14 residues. The CDR3 sequence is CASSKTGAEETQYF. The CDR3 bases are TGTGCCAGCAGCAAGACAGGGGCGGAAGAGACCCAGTACTTC.

The chain has TRBV12-3 or TRBV12-4 and TRBJ2-3; D is possibly TRBD2 (6 bases). V was shortened by 6 bases and J by 3 bases, with 7 bases between the two germline ends. The CDR3 is 12 residues long. This CDR3 is CASRRGTDTQYF. In DNA, the CDR3 is TGTGCCAGCAGACGGGGGACAGATACGCAGTATTTT.

The chain is built from TRBV7-8 and TRBJ2-3, with 11 nucleotides matching TRBD2. J lost 2 bases, V lost 2 bases, and 3 bases had no gene match. The CDR3 is made up of 16 amino acids. Germline assignment: CDR1 SGHVS and CDR2 FQNEAQ. The CDR3 loop reads CASSLSTSGDTDTQYF. The CDR3 coding sequence is TGTGCCAGCAGCTTATCGACTAGCGGGGACACAGATACGCAGTATTTT. Combining the CDR3 with reference TRBV7-8 and TRBJ2-3 gives the whole variable domain GAGVSQSPRYKVAKRGQDVALRCDPISGHVSLFWYQQALGQGPEFLTYFQNEAQLDKSGLPSDRFFAERPEGSVSTLKIQRTQQEDSAVYLCASSLSTSGDTDTQYFGPGTRLTVL.

V usage is TRBV7-2 and J usage is TRBJ1-2; no clear D. Trimming took 5 bases from V and 8 from J, leaving 12 bases between them. The CDR3 covers 12 residues. Per the germline V gene, CDR1 is SGHTA and CDR2 is FQGNSA. This CDR3 reads CASSGSSRGYTF. As DNA, the CDR3 is TGTGCCAGCAGCGGAAGTTCTAGGGGCTACACCTTC.

The J gene is TRBJ2-5, the V gene TRBV18; the D gene is possibly TRBD2 (6 bases). The CDR3 is 13 amino acids. Germline lookup yields CDR1 KGHSH and CDR2 LQKENI. Trimming left V 6 bases short and J 2 bases short, with 10 bases between. Here the CDR3 DNA reads TGTGCCAGCTCCCGGGACTTACAAGAGACCCAGTACTTC. This codes for CASSRDLQETQYF.